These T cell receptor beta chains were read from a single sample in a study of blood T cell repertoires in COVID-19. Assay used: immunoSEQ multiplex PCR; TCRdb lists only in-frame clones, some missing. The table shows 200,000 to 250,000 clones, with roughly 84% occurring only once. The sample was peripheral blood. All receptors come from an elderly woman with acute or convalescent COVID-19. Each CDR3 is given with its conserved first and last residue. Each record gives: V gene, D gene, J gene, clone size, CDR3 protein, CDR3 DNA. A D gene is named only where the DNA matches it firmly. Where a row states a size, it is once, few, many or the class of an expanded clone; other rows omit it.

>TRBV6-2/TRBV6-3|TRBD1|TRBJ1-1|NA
CASSYPRTGGVTEAFF
TGTGCCAGCAGTTACCCTCGGACAGGGGGCGTTACTGAAGCTTTCTTT
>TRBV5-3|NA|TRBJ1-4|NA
CARSFDGNEKLFF
TGTGCCAGAAGCTTTGACGGGAATGAAAAACTGTTTTTT
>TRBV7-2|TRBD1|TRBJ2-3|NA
CARRDRGTDTQYF
TGTGCCAGACGGGACAGGGGGACAGATACGCAGTATTTT
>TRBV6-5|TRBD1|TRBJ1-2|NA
CASSLPGQGAGGYTF
TGTGCCAGCAGTTTACCGGGACAGGGGGCGGGCGGCTACACCTTC
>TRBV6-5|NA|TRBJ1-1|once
CASTSRTDMNTEAFF
TGTGCCAGCACCAGTAGGACAGACATGAACACTGAAGCTTTCTTT
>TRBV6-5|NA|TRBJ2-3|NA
CASSGGVSSDTQYF
TGTGCCAGCTCCGGCGGGGTTTCTTCCGATACGCAGTATTTT
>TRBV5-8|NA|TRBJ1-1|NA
CASTMGGRGTEAFF
TGTGCCAGCACTATGGGGGGGCGAGGAACTGAAGCTTTCTTT
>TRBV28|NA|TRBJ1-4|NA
CASSYGQINEKLFF
TGTGCCAGCAGTTATGGACAGATTAATGAAAAACTGTTTTTT
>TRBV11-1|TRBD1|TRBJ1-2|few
CASSWGQGANYGYTF
TGTGCCAGCAGCTGGGGACAGGGAGCTAACTATGGCTACACCTTC
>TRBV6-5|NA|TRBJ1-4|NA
CASSYSMREKLFF
TGTGCCAGCAGTTACTCAATGCGTGAAAAACTGTTTTTT
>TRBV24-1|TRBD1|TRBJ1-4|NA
CATSERQGTGEKLFF
TGTGCCACCAGTGAAAGACAGGGAACCGGTGAAAAACTGTTTTTT
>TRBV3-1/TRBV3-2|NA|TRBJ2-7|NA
CASSQGLAQYF
TGTGCCAGCAGCCAAGGGCTGGCGCAGTACTTC
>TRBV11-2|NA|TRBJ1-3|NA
CASSANRVGTTGNTIYF
TGTGCCAGCAGCGCGAACAGAGTCGGAACGACTGGAAACACCATATATTTT
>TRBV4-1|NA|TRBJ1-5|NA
CASSQEGGSNQPQHF
TGCGCCAGCAGCCAAGAAGGGGGTAGCAATCAGCCCCAGCATTTT
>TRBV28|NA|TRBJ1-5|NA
CASSSSGGNQPQHF
TGTGCCAGCAGTTCCTCAGGGGGCAATCAGCCCCAGCATTTT
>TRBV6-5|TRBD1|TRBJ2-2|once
CASRGQTNTGELFF
TGTGCCAGCAGGGGACAGACGAACACCGGGGAGCTGTTTTTT
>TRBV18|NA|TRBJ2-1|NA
CASSPVIRGAKNEQFF
TGTGCCAGCTCACCTGTAATACGTGGAGCGAAAAATGAGCAGTTCTTC
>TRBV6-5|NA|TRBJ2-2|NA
CASTSRTNTGELFF
TGTGCCAGCACCTCACGAACTAACACCGGGGAGCTGTTTTTT
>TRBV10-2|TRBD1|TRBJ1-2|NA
CASRSGTDSNYGYTF
TGCGCCAGCAGGTCCGGGACAGATTCTAACTATGGCTACACCTTC
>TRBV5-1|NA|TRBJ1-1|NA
CASSYAAGTTNTEAFF
TGCGCCAGCAGCTACGCGGCCGGGACAACGAACACTGAAGCTTTCTTT
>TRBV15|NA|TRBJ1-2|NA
CATSRENRGGYTF
TGTGCCACCAGCAGGGAGAACCGGGGTGGCTACACCTTC
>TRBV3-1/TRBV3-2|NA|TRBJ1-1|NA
CASSREPVNTEAFF
TGTGCCAGCAGCCGAGAGCCGGTGAACACTGAAGCTTTCTTT
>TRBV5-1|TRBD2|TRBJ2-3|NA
CASSAPGGGGDQDTQYF
TGCGCCAGCAGCGCTCCCGGTGGCGGGGGGGATCAAGATACGCAGTATTTT
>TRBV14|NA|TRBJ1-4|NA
CASSQASGNEKLFF
TGTGCCAGCAGCCAAGCCTCCGGGAACGAAAAACTGTTTTTT
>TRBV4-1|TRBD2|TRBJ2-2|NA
CASSQDRGGLAGVGGGELFF
TGCGCCAGCAGCCAAGATAGGGGTGGACTAGCGGGGGTTGGTGGAGGGGAGCTGTTTTTT
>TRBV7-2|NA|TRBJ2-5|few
CASSLPVQETQYF
TGTGCCAGCAGCTTACCGGTACAAGAGACCCAGTACTTC
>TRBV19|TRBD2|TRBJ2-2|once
CASSIGGGTGELFF
TGTGCCAGTAGTATCGGGGGAGGGACCGGGGAGCTGTTTTTT
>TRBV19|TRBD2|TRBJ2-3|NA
CASTPFLGGGRADTQYF
TGTGCCAGTACCCCCTTCCTTGGCGGGGGGCGGGCAGATACGCAGTATTTT
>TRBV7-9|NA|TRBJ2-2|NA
CASSRTLNTGELFF
TGTGCCAGCAGCCGGACTTTGAACACCGGGGAGCTGTTTTTT
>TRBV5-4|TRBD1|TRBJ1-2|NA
CASSLDGTARNGYTF
TGTGCCAGCAGCTTAGACGGGACAGCGAGGAATGGCTACACCTTC
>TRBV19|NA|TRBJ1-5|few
CASSNVGVRSNQPQHF
TGTGCCAGTAGTAACGTGGGAGTTCGGAGCAATCAGCCCCAGCATTTT
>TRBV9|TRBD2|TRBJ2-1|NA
CASSVSSGVINEQFF
TGTGCCAGCAGCGTTTCCAGCGGGGTCATAAATGAGCAGTTCTTC
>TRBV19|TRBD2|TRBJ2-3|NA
CASRGGSGPPYTDTQYF
TGTGCCAGTAGGGGAGGGAGCGGGCCGCCTTATACAGATACGCAGTATTTT
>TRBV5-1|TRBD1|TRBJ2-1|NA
CASSFQGAFNEQFF
TGCGCCAGCAGCTTCCAGGGGGCATTCAATGAGCAGTTCTTC
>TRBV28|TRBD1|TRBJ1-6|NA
CASSLTGTVLSPLHF
TGTGCCAGCAGTTTAACCGGGACAGTTCTATCACCCCTCCACTTT
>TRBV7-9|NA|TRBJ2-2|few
CASSSLSTSGTGELFF
TGTGCCAGCAGCTCCCTAAGCACGTCGGGCACCGGGGAGCTGTTTTTT
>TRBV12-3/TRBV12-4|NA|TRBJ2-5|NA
CASSPAGWETQYF
TGTGCCAGCAGCCCCGCGGGGTGGGAGACCCAGTACTTC
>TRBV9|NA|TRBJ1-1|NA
CASSPRIERTEAFF
TGTGCCAGCAGCCCCCGGATCGAGAGGACTGAAGCTTTCTTT
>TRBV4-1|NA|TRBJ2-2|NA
CASSQEEGLRDTGELFF
TGCGCCAGCAGCCAAGAAGAGGGACTGCGAGACACCGGGGAGCTGTTTTTT
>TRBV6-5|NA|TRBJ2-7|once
CASRPDPRFYEQYF
TGTGCCAGCAGACCCGATCCCCGGTTCTACGAGCAGTACTTC
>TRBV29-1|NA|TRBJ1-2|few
CSVEGRTGANYGYTF
TGCAGCGTTGAAGGAAGAACAGGTGCTAACTATGGCTACACCTTC
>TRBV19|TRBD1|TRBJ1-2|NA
CASSLRDRDSGYTF
TGTGCCAGTAGTCTCCGGGACAGGGATAGCGGCTACACCTTC
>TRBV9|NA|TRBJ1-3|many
CASSAAASEESPRNTIYF
TGTGCCAGCAGCGCCGCGGCCAGCGAAGAGAGCCCGAGAAACACCATATATTTT
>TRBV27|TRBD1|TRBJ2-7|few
CASSLKTGTGFPYEQYF
TGTGCCAGCAGTTTAAAAACCGGGACAGGTTTTCCCTACGAGCAGTACTTC
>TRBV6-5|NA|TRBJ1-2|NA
CASSYPPGGPNYGYTF
TGTGCCAGCAGTTACCCACCGGGGGGCCCTAACTATGGCTACACCTTC
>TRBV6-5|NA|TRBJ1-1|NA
CASFTGWGMAEAFF
TGTGCCAGCTTCACAGGGTGGGGGATGGCTGAAGCTTTCTTT
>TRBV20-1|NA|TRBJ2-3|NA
CSASWAGLTDTQYF
TGCAGTGCTAGTTGGGCGGGCCTCACAGATACGCAGTATTTT